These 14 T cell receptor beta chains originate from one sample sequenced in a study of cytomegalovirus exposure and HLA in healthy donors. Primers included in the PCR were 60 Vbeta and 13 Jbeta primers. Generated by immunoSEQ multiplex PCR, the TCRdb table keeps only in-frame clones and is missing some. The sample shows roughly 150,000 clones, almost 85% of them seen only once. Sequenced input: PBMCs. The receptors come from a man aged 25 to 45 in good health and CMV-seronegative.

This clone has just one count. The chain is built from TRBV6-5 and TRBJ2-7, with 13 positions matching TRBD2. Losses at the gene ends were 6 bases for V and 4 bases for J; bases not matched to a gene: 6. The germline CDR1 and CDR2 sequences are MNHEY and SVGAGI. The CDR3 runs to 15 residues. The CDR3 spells CASSPGTSGTYEQYF. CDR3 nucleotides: TGTGCCAGCAGCCCAGGGACTAGCGGGACTTACGAGCAGTACTTC.

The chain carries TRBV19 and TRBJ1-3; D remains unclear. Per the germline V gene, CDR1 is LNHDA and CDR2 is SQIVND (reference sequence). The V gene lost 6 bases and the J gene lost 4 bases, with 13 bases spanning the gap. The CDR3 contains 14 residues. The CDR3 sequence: CASSVQYPGNTIYF. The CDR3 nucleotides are TGTGCCAGTAGCGTTCAGTACCCGGGAAACACCATATATTTT.

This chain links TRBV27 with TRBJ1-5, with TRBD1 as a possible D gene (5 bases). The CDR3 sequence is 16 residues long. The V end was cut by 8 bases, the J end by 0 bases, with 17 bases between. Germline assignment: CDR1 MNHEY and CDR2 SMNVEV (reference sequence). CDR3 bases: TGTGCCAGCCACTTGGGGGGAGCTTATAGCAATCAGCCCCAGCATTTT. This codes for CASHLGGAYSNQPQHF.

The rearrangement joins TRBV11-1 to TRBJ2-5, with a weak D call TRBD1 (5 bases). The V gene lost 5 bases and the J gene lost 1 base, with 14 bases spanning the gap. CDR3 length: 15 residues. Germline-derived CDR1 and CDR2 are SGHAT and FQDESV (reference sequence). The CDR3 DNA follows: TGTGCCAGCAGCAGTAAAGACAGAATCCAAGAGACCCAGTACTTC. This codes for CASSSKDRIQETQYF.

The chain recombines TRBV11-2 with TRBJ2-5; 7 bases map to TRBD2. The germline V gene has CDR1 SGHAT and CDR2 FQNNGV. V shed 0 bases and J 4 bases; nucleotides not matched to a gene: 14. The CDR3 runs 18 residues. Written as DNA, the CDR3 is TGTGCCAGCAGCTTAGATTTGGCCCAGCGGGGCCGGGGAGAGACCCAGTACTTC. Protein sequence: CASSLDLAQRGRGETQYF.

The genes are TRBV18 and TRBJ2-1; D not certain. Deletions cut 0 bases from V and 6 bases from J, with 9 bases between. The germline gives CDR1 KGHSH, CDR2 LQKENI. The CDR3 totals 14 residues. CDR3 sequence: CASSPPNQSNEQFF. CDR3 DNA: TGTGCCAGCTCACCACCCAATCAGTCCAATGAGCAGTTCTTC.

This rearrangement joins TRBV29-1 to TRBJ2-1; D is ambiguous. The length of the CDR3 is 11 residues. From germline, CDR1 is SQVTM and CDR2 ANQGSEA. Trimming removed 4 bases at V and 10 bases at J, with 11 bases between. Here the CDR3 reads CSVVSKEEQFF. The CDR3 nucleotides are TGCAGCGTTGTCAGTAAGGAGGAGCAGTTCTTC.

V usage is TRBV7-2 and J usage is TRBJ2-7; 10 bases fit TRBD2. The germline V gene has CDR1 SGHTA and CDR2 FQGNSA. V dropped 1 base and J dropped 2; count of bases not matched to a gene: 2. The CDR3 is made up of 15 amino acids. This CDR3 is CASSLERGGPYEQYF. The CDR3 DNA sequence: TGTGCCAGCAGCTTAGAGCGGGGGGGCCCCTACGAGCAGTACTTC.

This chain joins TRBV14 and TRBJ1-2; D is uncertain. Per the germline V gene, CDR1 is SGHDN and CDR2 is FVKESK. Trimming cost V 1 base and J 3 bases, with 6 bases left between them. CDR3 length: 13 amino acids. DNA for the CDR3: TGTGCCAGCAGCCAAGGGGCCGACTATGGCTACACCTTC. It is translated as CASSQGADYGYTF.

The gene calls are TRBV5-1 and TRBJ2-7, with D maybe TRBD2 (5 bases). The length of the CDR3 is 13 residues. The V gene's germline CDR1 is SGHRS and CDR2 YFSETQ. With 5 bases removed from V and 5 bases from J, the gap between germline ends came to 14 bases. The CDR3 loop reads CASSLGSRDEQYF. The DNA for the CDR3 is TGCGCCAGCAGTCTGGGGTCGAGGGACGAGCAGTACTTC.

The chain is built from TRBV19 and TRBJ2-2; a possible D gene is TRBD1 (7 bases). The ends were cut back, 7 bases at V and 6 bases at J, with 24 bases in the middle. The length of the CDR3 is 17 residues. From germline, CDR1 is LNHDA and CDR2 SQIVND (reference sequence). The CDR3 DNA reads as TGTGCCAGTACCCCCCCCCGCGGGACAGCGGACCCCGGGGAGCTGTTTTTT. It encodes CASTPPRGTADPGELFF.

In DNA, the CDR3 is TGCGCCAGCAGCCAGACGGGGACTACCTACGAGCAGTACTTC. Amino acids: CASSQTGTTYEQYF. This rearrangement joins TRBV4-3 to TRBJ2-5; 7 bases fit TRBD2. The J call may be faulty, since TRBJ2-7 better matches the DNA end. Germline loops: CDR1 LGHNA, CDR2 YSLEER. The CDR3 consists of 14 residues.

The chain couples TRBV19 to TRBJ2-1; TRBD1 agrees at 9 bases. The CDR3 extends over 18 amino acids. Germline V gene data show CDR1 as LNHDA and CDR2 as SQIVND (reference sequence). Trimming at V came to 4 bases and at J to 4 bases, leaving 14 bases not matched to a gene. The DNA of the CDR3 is TGTGCCAGTAGTAGCCCAGGGGGGGGACAGGGAATTTACAATGAGCAGTTCTTC. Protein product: CASSSPGGGQGIYNEQFF.

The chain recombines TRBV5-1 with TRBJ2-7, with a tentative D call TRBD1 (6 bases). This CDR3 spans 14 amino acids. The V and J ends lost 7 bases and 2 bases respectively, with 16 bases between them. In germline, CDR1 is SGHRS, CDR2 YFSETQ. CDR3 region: CASGKNRVPYEQYF. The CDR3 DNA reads TGCGCCAGCGGGAAAAACAGGGTCCCCTACGAGCAGTACTTC.